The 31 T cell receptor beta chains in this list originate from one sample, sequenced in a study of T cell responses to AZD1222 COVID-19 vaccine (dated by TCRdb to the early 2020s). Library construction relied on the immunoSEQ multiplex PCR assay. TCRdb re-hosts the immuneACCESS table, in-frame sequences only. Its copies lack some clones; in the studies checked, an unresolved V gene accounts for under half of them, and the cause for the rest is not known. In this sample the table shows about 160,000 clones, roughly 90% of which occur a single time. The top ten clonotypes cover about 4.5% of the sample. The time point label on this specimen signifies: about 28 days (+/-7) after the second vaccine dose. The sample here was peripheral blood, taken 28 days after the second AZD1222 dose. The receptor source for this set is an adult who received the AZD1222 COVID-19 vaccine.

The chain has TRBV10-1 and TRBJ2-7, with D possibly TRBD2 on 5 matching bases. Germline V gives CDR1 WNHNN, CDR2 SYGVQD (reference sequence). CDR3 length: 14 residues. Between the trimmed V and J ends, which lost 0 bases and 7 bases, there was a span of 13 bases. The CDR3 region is CASSESSGFLEQYF. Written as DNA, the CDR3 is TGCGCCAGCAGTGAGTCATCGGGATTCTTGGAGCAGTACTTC.

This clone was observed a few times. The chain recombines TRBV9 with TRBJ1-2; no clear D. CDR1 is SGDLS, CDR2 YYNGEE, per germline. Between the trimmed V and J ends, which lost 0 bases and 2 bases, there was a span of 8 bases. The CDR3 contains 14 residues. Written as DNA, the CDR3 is TGTGCCAGCAGCGTAGGTCCTCAGAACTATGGCTACACCTTC. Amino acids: CASSVGPQNYGYTF. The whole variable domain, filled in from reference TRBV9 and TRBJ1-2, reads DSGVTQTPKHLITATGQRVTLRCSPRSGDLSVYWYQQSLDQGLQFLIQYYNGEERAKGNILERFSAQQFPDLHSELNLSSLELGDSALYFCASSVGPQNYGYTFGSGTRLTVV.

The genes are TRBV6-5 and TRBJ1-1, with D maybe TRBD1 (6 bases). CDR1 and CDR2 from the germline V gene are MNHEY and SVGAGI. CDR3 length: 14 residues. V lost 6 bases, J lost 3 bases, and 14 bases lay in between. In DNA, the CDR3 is TGTGCCAGCAGCCCACAGGGTGAGGACACTGAAGCTTTCTTT. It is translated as CASSPQGEDTEAFF.

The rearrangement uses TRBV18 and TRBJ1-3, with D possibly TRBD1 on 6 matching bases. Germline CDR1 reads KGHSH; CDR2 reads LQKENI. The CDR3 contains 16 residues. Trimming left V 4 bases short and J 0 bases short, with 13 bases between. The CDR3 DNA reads TGTGCCAGCTCACAAACAGGGCCATCCTCTGGAAACACCATATATTTT. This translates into CASSQTGPSSGNTIYF.

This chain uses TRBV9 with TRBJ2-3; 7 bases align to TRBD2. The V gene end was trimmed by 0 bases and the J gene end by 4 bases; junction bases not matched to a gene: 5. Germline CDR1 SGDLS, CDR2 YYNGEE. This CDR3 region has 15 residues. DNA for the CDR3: TGTGCCAGCAGCGTAGCGGGGGGTAAATCAGATACGCAGTATTTT. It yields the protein CASSVAGGKSDTQYF. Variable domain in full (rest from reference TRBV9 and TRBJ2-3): DSGVTQTPKHLITATGQRVTLRCSPRSGDLSVYWYQQSLDQGLQFLIQYYNGEERAKGNILERFSAQQFPDLHSELNLSSLELGDSALYFCASSVAGGKSDTQYFGPGTRLTVL.

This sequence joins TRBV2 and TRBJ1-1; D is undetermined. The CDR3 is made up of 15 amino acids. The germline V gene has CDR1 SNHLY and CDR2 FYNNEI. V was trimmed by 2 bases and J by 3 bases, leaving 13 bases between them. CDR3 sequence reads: CASSEYGVRDTEAFF. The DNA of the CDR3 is TGTGCCAGCAGTGAATACGGGGTTCGGGACACTGAAGCTTTCTTT.

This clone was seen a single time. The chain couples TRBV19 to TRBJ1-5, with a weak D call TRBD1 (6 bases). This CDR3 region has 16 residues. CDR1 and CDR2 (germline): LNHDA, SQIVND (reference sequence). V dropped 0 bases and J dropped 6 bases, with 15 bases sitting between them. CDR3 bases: TGTGCCAGTAGTATAGACCCCGGGACACCGGGTCAGCCCCAGCATTTT. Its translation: CASSIDPGTPGQPQHF.

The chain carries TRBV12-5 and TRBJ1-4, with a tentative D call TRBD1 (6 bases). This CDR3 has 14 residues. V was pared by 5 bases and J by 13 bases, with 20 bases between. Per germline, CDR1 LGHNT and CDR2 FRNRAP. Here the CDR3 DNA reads TGTGCTAGTGGTCCAAGTGACAGGCTTAGGGGACTGTTTTTT. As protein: CASGPSDRLRGLFF.

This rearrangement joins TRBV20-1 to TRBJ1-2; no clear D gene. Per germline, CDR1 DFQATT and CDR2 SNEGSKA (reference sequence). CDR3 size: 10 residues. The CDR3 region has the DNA TGCAGCGCCGAAGGGAATGGCTACACCTTC. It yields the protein CSAEGNGYTF.

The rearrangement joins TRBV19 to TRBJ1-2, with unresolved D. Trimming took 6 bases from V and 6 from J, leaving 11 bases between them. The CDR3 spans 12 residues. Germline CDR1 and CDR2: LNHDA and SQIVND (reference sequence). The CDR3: CASRAKGHGYTF. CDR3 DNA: TGTGCCAGTAGGGCGAAGGGTCATGGCTACACCTTC.

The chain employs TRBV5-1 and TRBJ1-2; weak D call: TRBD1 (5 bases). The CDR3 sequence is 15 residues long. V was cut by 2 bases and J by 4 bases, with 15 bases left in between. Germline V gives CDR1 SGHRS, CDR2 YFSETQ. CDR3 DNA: TGCGCCAGCAGCTTTGGGGCTACCCCTTCCTATGGCTACACCTTC. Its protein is CASSFGATPSYGYTF.

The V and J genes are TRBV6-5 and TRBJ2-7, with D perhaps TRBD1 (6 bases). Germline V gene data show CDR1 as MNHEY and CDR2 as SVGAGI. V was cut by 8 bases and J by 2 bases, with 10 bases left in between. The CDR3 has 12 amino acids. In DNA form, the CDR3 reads TGTGCCAGCGGCGACAGGACCTACGAGCAGTACTTC. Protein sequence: CASGDRTYEQYF.

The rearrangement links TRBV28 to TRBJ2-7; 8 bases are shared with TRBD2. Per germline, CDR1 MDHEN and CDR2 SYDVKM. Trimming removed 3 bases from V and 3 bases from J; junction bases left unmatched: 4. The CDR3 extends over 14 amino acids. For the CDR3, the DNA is TGTGCCAGCAGTTTGGGACTAGTTGACTACGAGCAGTACTTC. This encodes CASSLGLVDYEQYF.

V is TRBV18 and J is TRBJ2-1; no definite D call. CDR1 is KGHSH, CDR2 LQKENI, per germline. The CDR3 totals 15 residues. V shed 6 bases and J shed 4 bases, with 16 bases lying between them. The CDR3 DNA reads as TGTGCCAGCTCCCGCGGTTCGGAAGGGTACAATGAGCAGTTCTTC. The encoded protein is CASSRGSEGYNEQFF. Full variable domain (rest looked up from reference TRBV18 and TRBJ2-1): NAGVMQNPRHLVRRRGQEARLRCSPMKGHSHVYWYRQLPEEGLKFMVYLQKENIIDESGMPKERFSAEFPKEGPSILRIQQVVRGDSAAYFCASSRGSEGYNEQFFGPGTRLTVL.

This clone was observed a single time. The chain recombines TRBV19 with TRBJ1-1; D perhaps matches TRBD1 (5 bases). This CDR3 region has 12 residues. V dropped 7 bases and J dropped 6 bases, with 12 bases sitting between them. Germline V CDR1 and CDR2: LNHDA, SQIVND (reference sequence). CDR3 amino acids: CASTGDSAEAFF. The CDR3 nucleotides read TGTGCCAGTACCGGCGACAGCGCTGAAGCTTTCTTT.

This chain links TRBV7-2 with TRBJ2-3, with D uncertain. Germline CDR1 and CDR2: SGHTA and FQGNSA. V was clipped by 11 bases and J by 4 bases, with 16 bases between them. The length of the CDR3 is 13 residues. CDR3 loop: CADAPPWADTQYF. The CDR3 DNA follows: TGTGCCGACGCCCCCCCTTGGGCAGATACGCAGTATTTT.

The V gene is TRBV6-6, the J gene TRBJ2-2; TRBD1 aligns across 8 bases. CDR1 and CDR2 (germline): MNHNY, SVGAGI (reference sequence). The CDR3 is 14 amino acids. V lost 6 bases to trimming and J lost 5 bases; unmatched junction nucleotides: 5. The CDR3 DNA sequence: TGTGCCAGCAGCCTAAGACAGGGGACCGGGGAGCTGTTTTTT. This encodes CASSLRQGTGELFF.

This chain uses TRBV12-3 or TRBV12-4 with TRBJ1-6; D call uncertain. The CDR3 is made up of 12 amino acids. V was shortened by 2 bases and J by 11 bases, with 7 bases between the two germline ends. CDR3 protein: CASSLSGTPLHF. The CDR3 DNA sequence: TGTGCCAGCAGTTTAAGTGGGACACCCCTCCACTTT.

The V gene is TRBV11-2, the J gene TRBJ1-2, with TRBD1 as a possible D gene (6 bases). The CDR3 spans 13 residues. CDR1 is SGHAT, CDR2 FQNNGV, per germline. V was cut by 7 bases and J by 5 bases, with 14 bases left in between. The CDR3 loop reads CASTQGQPYGYTF. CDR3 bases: TGTGCCAGCACCCAGGGGCAGCCTTATGGCTACACCTTC.

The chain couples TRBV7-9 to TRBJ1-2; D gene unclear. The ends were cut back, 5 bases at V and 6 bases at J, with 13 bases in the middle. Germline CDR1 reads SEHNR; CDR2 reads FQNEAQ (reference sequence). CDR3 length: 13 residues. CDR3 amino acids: CASSKQYKDGYTF. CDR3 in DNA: TGTGCCAGCAGCAAACAGTATAAAGATGGCTACACCTTC.

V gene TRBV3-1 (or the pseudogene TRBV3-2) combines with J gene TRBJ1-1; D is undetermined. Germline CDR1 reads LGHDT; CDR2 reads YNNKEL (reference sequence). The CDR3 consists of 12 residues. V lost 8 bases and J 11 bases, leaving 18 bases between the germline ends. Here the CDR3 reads CASVDGRRRAFF. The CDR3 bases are TGTGCCAGCGTTGACGGAAGGAGACGGGCTTTCTTT.

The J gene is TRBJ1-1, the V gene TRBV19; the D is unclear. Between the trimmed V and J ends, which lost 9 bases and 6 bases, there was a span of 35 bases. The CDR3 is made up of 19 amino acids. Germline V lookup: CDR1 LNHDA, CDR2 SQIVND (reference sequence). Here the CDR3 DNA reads TGTGCCAGCACCTCCCCTCCCAAGATGGTTTTCACCCCCGGACCTGAAGCTTTCTTT. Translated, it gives CASTSPPKMVFTPGPEAFF. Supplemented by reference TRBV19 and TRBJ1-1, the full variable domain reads DGGITQSPKYLFRKEGQNVTLSCEQNLNHDAMYWYRQDPGQGLRLIYYSQIVNDFQKGDIAEGYSVSREKKESFPLTVTSAQKNPTAFYLCASTSPPKMVFTPGPEAFFGQGTRLTVV.

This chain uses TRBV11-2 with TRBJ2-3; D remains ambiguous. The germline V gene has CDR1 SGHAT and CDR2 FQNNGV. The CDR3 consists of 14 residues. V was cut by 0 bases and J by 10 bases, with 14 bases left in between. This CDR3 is CASSLEVQAGAQYF. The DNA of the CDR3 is TGTGCCAGCAGCTTAGAAGTTCAGGCTGGAGCGCAGTATTTT.

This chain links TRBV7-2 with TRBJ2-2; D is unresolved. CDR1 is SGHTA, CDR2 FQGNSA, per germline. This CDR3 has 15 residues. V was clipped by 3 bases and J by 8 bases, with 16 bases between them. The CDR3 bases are TGTGCCAGCAGCTTCGTGGTGGCCCCCAGTGGGGAGCTGTTTTTT. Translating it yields CASSFVVAPSGELFF.

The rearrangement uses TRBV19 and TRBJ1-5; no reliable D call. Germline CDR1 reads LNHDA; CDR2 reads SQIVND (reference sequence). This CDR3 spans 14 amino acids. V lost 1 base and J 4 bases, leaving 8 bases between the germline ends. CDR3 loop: CASSIGRHNQPQHF. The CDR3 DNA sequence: TGTGCCAGTAGTATAGGCAGGCATAATCAGCCCCAGCATTTT.

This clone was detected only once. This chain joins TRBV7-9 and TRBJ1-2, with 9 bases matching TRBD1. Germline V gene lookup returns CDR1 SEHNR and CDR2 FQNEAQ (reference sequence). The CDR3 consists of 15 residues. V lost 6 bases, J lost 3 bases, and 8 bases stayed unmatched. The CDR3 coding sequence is TGTGCCAGCAGGACCGGGACAGGGTTTCACTATGGCTACACCTTC. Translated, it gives CASRTGTGFHYGYTF.

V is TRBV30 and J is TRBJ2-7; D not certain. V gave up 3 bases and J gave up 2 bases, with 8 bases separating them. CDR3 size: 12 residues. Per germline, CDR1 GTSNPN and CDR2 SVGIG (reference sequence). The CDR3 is CAWSPTAYEQYF. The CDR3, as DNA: TGTGCCTGGAGCCCCACAGCCTACGAGCAGTACTTC.

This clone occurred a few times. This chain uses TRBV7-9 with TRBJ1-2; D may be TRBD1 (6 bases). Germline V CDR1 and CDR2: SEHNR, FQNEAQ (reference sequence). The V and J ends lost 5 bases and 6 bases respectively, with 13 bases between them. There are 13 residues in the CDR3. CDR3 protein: CASSDQGLDGYTF. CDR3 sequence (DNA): TGTGCCAGCAGCGATCAGGGGCTCGATGGCTACACCTTC.

CDR3 bases: TGTGCCAGCAGCCTATCCCGTTTGGAAGCTTTCTTT. This translates into CASSLSRLEAFF. The V gene is TRBV6-2 or TRBV6-3, the J gene TRBJ1-1; D is uncertain. Trimming stripped 6 bases from V and 8 bases from J, with 13 bases between. CDR1 is MNHEY and CDR2 is SVGEGT in the germline V gene. CDR3 length: 12 residues.

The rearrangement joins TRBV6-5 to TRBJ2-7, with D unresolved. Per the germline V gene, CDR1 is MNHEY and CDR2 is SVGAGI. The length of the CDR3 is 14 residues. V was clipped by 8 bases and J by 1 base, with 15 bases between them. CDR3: CASLLTATSYEQYF. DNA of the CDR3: TGTGCCAGCCTCTTGACTGCCACATCCTACGAGCAGTACTTC.

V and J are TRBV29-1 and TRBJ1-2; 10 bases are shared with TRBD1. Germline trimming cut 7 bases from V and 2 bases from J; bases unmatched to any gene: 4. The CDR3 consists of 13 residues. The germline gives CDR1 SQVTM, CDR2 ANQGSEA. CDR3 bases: TGCAGCGCTCGGGACAGGGGAAACTATGGCTACACCTTC. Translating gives CSARDRGNYGYTF.